This passage covers 21 T cell receptor beta chains from one sample sequenced in a study of response to subunit inactivated influenza vaccine. TCRdb reanalysed the RT-PCR reads using MiXCR and keeps one entry per CDR3 protein. Of roughly 500,000 distinct CDR3 sequences listed, about 17% are singletons. Sample: CD4+ T cells sorted from PBMCs, taken roughly 24 months after vaccination. These receptors all stem from a man between 50 and 75 years old who received an inactivated influenza vaccine.

The chain carries TRBV28 and TRBJ2-7; D is undetermined. The CDR3 contains 14 residues. The germline gives CDR1 MDHEN, CDR2 SYDVKM. The V end lost 4 bases, the J end lost 9 bases, and 19 bases lay between the germline ends. CDR3 in DNA: TGTGCCAGCAGTTCCCCCCCGACGACAAACAGGCAGTACTTC. Amino acid sequence: CASSSPPTTNRQYF.

The sample holds one count of this clonotype. CDR3 protein: CATGQDRGIQPQHF. The CDR3 nucleotides read TGTGCCACCGGTCAGGACAGGGGAATTCAGCCCCAGCATTTT. The chain couples TRBV15 to TRBJ1-5; 9 bases are a match to TRBD1. Per germline, CDR1 LNHNV and CDR2 YYDKDF (reference sequence). V lost 8 bases to trimming and J lost 6 bases; unmatched junction nucleotides: 8. The CDR3 spans 14 residues.

This clonotype came up many times. This rearrangement joins TRBV5-1 to TRBJ1-5, with D maybe TRBD1 (6 bases). CDR3 size: 14 residues. Germline V gives CDR1 SGHRS, CDR2 YFSETQ. Trimming took 0 bases from V and 2 from J, leaving 6 bases between them. CDR3 coding DNA: TGCGCCAGCAGCTTGGCAGGGGGCAATCAGCCCCAGCATTTT. Its translation: CASSLAGGNQPQHF.

The chain combines TRBV4-2 with TRBJ2-5; no firm D call. The CDR3 covers 14 residues. The germline V and J ends were trimmed by 4 bases and 5 bases, with 14 bases remaining between them. CDR1 and CDR2 from the germline V gene are LGHNA and YNFKEQ. The CDR3 sequence is CASSPDFDRETQYF. CDR3 coding DNA: TGTGCCAGCAGCCCCGACTTTGATAGGGAGACCCAGTACTTC.

This clonotype was detected many times. V usage is TRBV11-2 and J usage is TRBJ1-5, with 9 bases that match TRBD1. V was pared by 4 bases and J by 7 bases, with 2 bases of the junction left unmatched. The CDR3 covers 13 residues. From germline, CDR1 is SGHAT and CDR2 FQNNGV. The CDR3 protein is CASSWDRAQPQHF. The DNA for the CDR3 is TGTGCCAGCAGCTGGGACAGGGCGCAGCCCCAGCATTTT.

The J gene is TRBJ2-2, the V gene TRBV5-1, with 10 nucleotides matching TRBD2. Germline V CDR1 and CDR2: SGHRS, YFSETQ. The ends lost 0 bases at V and 4 bases at J; junction bases unmatched: 6. The CDR3 length is 17 residues. The CDR3 is CASSLGASGSVTGELFF. The CDR3 nucleotides read TGCGCCAGCAGCTTGGGGGCTAGCGGGAGTGTCACCGGGGAGCTGTTTTTT.

This clonotype was seen only a few times. The rearrangement links TRBV5-1 to TRBJ2-2, with TRBD2 matching 7 bases. CDR3 length: 16 amino acids. Per the germline V gene, CDR1 is SGHRS and CDR2 is YFSETQ. Trimming cost V 4 bases and J 1 base; bases outside gene matches: 7. The CDR3, as DNA: TGCGCCAGCAGCAGAAGCGGGGCGAAGAACACCGGGGAGCTGTTTTTT. Translating gives CASSRSGAKNTGELFF.

Many counts were recorded for this clonotype. The chain has TRBV2 and TRBJ1-2, with unresolved D. The germline gives CDR1 SNHLY, CDR2 FYNNEI. With 4 bases removed from V and 5 bases from J, the gap between germline ends came to 5 bases. The CDR3 covers 11 residues. CDR3 sequence: CASSGEYGYTF. The CDR3 nucleotides are TGTGCCAGCAGTGGGGAATATGGCTACACCTTC.

This clonotype was observed a handful of times. This chain links TRBV3-1 with TRBJ2-3; D may be TRBD1 (5 bases). Germline CDR1 LGHDT, CDR2 YNNKEL (reference sequence). This CDR3 is 13 amino acids long. V lost 3 bases and J lost 4, with 8 bases in between. The CDR3 protein is CASSQQGPDTQYF. DNA for the CDR3: TGTGCCAGCAGCCAGCAGGGTCCAGATACGCAGTATTTT.

This clonotype showed up just a few times. V usage is TRBV12-3 or TRBV12-4 and J usage is TRBJ1-6; 7 bases agree with TRBD1. With 5 bases clipped from V and 6 bases from J, the junction kept 7 bases outside the gene matches. This CDR3 has 15 amino acids. This CDR3 is CASSGWTGSNSPLHF. CDR3 DNA: TGTGCCAGCAGTGGGTGGACAGGCTCTAATTCACCCCTCCACTTT.

The V and J genes are TRBV20-1 and TRBJ1-2; D gene ambiguous. CDR1 and CDR2 (germline): DFQATT, SNEGSKA (reference sequence). The CDR3 runs 14 residues. The ends were cut back, 5 bases at V and 8 bases at J, with 21 bases in the middle. CDR3 DNA: TGCAGTGCTGGCGCCGGGCCTCCGGCGCGGGGCTACACCTTC. It translates to CSAGAGPPARGYTF.

This clonotype was seen at least ten times. In nucleotides, the CDR3 is TGTGCCAGCAGTGGCACCGCAGATACGCAGTATTTT. The encoded protein is CASSGTADTQYF. The chain joins TRBV12-3 or TRBV12-4 to TRBJ2-3; D is undetermined. Trimming left V 5 bases short and J 4 bases short, with 7 bases between. The CDR3 runs 12 residues.

The chain links TRBV5-5 to TRBJ2-5; D is undetermined. The CDR3 spans 14 residues. The V end lost 2 bases, the J end lost 0 bases, and 8 bases lay between the germline ends. CDR1 SGHKS and CDR2 YYEKEE come from the germline V gene (reference sequence). CDR3: CASSLRQDQETQYF. For the CDR3, the DNA is TGTGCCAGCAGCTTACGGCAGGACCAAGAGACCCAGTACTTC.

This chain links TRBV10-3 with TRBJ2-7; D is perhaps TRBD1 or TRBD2 (6 bases each). From germline, CDR1 is ENHRY and CDR2 SYGVKD. Trimming took off 5 bases at V and 5 bases at J, with 19 bases between the two ends. CDR3 length equals 15 residues. CDR3 amino acids: CAISRGGLEVDEQYF. For the CDR3, the DNA is TGTGCCATCAGTCGAGGGGGGCTTGAGGTCGACGAGCAGTACTTC.

This clonotype was seen at least ten times. The CDR3 sequence: CASSLGLAGVDEQFF. CDR3 nucleotide sequence: TGTGCCAGCAGCTTAGGACTAGCGGGAGTCGATGAGCAGTTCTTC. V is TRBV7-9 and J is TRBJ2-1, with 12 bases matching TRBD2. Germline CDR1 and CDR2: SEHNR and FQNEAQ (reference sequence). J gave up 8 bases and V 1 base, and 3 bases lay outside the gene matches. The CDR3 runs to 15 residues. Full variable domain (rest looked up from reference TRBV7-9 and TRBJ2-1): DTGVSQNPRHKITKRGQNVTFRCDPISEHNRLYWYRQTLGQGPEFLTYFQNEAQLEKSRLLSDRFSAERPKGSFSTLEIQRTEQGDSAMYLCASSLGLAGVDEQFFGPGTRLTVL.

The rearrangement uses TRBV6-1 and TRBJ1-5, with D possibly matching TRBD1 (6 bases). Germline V CDR1 and CDR2: MNHNS, SASEGT. Trimming shortened V by 6 bases and J by 2 bases, and 11 bases separated the two germline ends. The CDR3 is 14 residues long. In nucleotides, the CDR3 is TGTGCCAGCAGGAAAGGGGGGGGCAATCAGCCCCAGCATTTT. The encoded protein is CASRKGGGNQPQHF.

V gene TRBV20-1 combines with J gene TRBJ1-5; 9 bases fit TRBD1. The V gene end was trimmed by 5 bases and the J gene end by 1 base; junction bases not matched to a gene: 6. This CDR3 spans 15 amino acids. Germline V lookup: CDR1 DFQATT, CDR2 SNEGSKA (reference sequence). The CDR3 coding sequence is TGCAGTGCTCCCCAGACAGGGGGAAGCAATCAGCCCCAGCATTTT. This encodes CSAPQTGGSNQPQHF.

This sequence joins TRBV3-1 and TRBJ1-5; a weak D match, TRBD1 (5 bases). Deletions cut 4 bases from V and 5 bases from J, with 12 bases between. There are 14 residues in the CDR3. From germline, CDR1 is LGHDT and CDR2 YNNKEL (reference sequence). The CDR3 region has the DNA TGTGCCAGCAGCCCCACGGGGGGTGATCAGCCCCAGCATTTT. Amino acid sequence: CASSPTGGDQPQHF.

The chain is built from TRBV11-2 and TRBJ2-5; tentatively, D is TRBD2 (5 bases). V was cut by 5 bases and J by 6 bases, with 13 bases left in between. The CDR3 is 13 amino acids. Germline CDR1 reads SGHAT; CDR2 reads FQNNGV. The CDR3 spells CASSPLGRKTQYF. CDR3 coding DNA: TGTGCCAGCAGCCCCCTGGGGAGAAAGACCCAGTACTTC. Drawing the rest from reference TRBV11-2 and TRBJ2-5, the complete variable domain is EAGVAQSPRYKIIEKRQSVAFWCNPISGHATLYWYQQILGQGPKLLIQFQNNGVVDDSQLPKDRFSAERLKGVDSTLKIQPAKLEDSAVYLCASSPLGRKTQYFGPGTRLLVL.

This clonotype was counted a few times. This chain joins TRBV10-3 and TRBJ2-7, with a tentative D call TRBD1 (6 bases). In germline, CDR1 is ENHRY, CDR2 SYGVKD. V lost 4 bases, J lost 2 bases, and 9 bases lay in between. This CDR3 has 13 residues. The CDR3 is CAISAGDAYEQYF. The CDR3 DNA is TGTGCCATCAGTGCAGGGGACGCCTACGAGCAGTACTTC.

V gene TRBV7-2 combines with J gene TRBJ2-1; 11 positions match TRBD2. CDR3 size: 15 residues. The germline V gene encodes CDR1 SGHTA and CDR2 FQGNSA. Trimming cost V 1 base and J 7 bases; bases outside gene matches: 3. CDR3 DNA sequence: TGTGCCAGCAGCTTAGTGGCTAGCGGGGGGAATGAGCAGTTCTTC. Translated: CASSLVASGGNEQFF. Full variable domain (rest looked up from reference TRBV7-2 and TRBJ2-1): GAGVSQSPSNKVTEKGKDVELRCDPISGHTALYWYRQSLGQGLEFLIYFQGNSAPDKSGLPSDRFSAERTGGSVSTLTIQRTQQEDSAVYLCASSLVASGGNEQFFGPGTRLTVL.